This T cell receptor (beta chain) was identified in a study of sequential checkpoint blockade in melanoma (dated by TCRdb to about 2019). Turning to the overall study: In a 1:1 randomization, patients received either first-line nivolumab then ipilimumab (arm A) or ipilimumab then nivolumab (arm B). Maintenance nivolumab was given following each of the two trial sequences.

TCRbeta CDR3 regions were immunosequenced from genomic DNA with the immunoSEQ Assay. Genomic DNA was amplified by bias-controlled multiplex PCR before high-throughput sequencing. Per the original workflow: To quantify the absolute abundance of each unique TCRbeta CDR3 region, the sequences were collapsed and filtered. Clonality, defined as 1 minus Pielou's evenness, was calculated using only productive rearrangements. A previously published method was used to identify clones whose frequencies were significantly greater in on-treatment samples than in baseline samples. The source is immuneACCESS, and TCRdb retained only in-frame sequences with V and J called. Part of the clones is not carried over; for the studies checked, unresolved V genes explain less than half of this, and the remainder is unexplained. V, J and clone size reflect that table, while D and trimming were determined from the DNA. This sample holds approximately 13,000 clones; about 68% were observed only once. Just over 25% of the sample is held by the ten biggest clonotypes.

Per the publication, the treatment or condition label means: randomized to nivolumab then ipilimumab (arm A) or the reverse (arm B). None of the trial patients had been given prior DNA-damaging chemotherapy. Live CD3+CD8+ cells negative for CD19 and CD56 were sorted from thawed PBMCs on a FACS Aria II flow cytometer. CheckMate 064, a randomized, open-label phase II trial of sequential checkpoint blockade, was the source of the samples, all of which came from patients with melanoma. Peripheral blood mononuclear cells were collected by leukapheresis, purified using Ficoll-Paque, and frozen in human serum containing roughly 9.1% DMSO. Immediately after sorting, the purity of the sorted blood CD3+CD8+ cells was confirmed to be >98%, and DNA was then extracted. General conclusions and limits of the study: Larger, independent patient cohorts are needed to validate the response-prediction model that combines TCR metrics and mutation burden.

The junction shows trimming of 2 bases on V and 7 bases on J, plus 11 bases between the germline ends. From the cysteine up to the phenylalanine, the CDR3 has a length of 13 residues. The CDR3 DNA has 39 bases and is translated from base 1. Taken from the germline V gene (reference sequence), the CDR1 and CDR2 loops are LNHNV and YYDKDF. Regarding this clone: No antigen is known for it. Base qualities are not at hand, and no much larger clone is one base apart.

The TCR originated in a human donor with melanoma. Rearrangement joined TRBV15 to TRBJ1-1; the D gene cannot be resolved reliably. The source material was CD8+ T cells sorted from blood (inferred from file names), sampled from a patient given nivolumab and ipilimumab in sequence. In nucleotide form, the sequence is TGTGCCACCAGCAGACGCGAGGCGGGTGAAGCTTTCTTT. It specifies CATSRREAGEAFF.